The clone carrying this T cell receptor beta chain was observed a few times. Its antigen is undetermined. This sample is part of a study of CD8+CD57+ T cells in acquired aplastic anemia. TCR beta VDJ and CDR3 profiles were obtained from a genomic DNA template. TCRdb recomputed calls from the reads with MiXCR, one row per CDR3 protein. The sample yields a few hundred thousand distinct CDR3 sequences, around three fifths seen once. Whole-study results and caveats: Found in both controls and patients were around 29 CD8+ CDR3 sequences.

CDR3 size: 15 residues. Germline V gene lookup returns CDR1 MDHEN and CDR2 SYDVKM. Trimming cost V 6 bases and J 4 bases, with 17 bases left between them. The TCR sequence derives from a human donor with severe aplastic anemia or a healthy control (not recorded which). This chain links TRBV28 with TRBJ2-3, with a tentative D call TRBD1 (6 bases). The sequencing input was sorted CD4+, CD8+, or CD8+CD57+ T cells (not recorded which) from PBMCs. The CDR3 loop reads CASSRQQGLADTQYF. The CDR3 DNA follows: TGTGCCAGCAGCCGACAACAGGGTTTGGCAGATACGCAGTATTTT. Drawing the rest from reference TRBV28 and TRBJ2-3, the complete variable domain is DVKVTQSSRYLVKRTGEKVFLECVQDMDHENMFWYRQDPGLGLRLIYFSYDVKMKEKGDIPEGYSVSREKKERFSLILESASTNQTSMYLCASSRQQGLADTQYFGPGTRLTVL.